The clone carrying this T cell receptor beta chain appeared many times. The CDR3 loop spans 15 amino acids. V was pared by 2 bases and J by 6 bases, with 14 bases between. Indicated time point: newly diagnosed GD, antithyroid drugs for less than 3 months. PBMC RNA was the source of the TCR library. Building the TCR beta libraries relied on iRepertoire HTBI primers, and CDR3 regions underwent Arm-PCR. One entry per CDR3 protein results from TCRdb running MiXCR on the multiplex PCR reads. The sample includes over 200,000 distinct CDR3 sequences, 15% to 20% of them seen just once. The data were obtained in a study of regulatory T cells in long-lasting Graves disease. The sample also formed part of further work on T cells in Graves' hyperthyroidism and ophthalmopathy.

The TCR was taken from a young woman with Graves disease. Sample: peripheral blood mononuclear cells (PBMCs), taken at new diagnosis, from a patient treated with antithyroid drugs. The chain uses TRBV12-3 or TRBV12-4 and TRBJ1-5; a weak D match, TRBD1 (5 bases). The CDR3 nucleotides are TGTGCCAGCAGTTTACGCGGGGGAGAAGGTCAGCCCCAGCATTTT. Translation: CASSLRGGEGQPQHF.